The 16 T cell receptor beta chains given below trace back to one sample, sequenced in a study of shared clonotypes between healthy human individuals. Some clones are missing from TCRdb's copy, which holds only in-frame ones; the method was immunoSEQ multiplex PCR. This sample has about 1 million clones; approximately 68% occur once, and the top ten carry over 1.3%. Sequenced input: memory CD4+ T cells sorted from blood. Documented subset: CD45RA-negative fraction. These receptors were taken from a man aged 18 to 35 in good health.

A remark on this clone: Other DNA sequences in this sample translate to the same CDR3. CDR3 in amino acids: CASSFPSRNEQFF. The CDR3 DNA sequence: TGTGCCAGCAGCTTCCCGTCGAGGAATGAGCAGTTCTTC. The rearrangement joins TRBV7-9 to TRBJ2-1; D gene ambiguous. The CDR3 contains 13 residues. Trimming pared 3 bases from V and 7 bases from J, leaving 10 bases between. Germline-derived CDR1 and CDR2 are SEHNR and FQNEAQ (reference sequence).

V is TRBV9 and J is TRBJ2-7, with 10 bases matching TRBD1. The CDR3 spans 15 residues. V shed 3 bases and J 0 bases; nucleotides not matched to a gene: 3. The V gene's germline CDR1 is SGDLS and CDR2 YYNGEE. The CDR3 coding sequence is TGTGCCAGCAGCGAGGGACAGGGGAGCTCCTACGAGCAGTACTTC. It codes for CASSEGQGSSYEQYF.

In DNA, the CDR3 is TGTGCCAGCAGCGTAGGTGTAACGAACACCGGGGAGCTGTTTTTT. It encodes CASSVGVTNTGELFF. The chain is built from TRBV9 and TRBJ2-2; D is unclear. V dropped 0 bases and J dropped 0 bases, with 6 bases sitting between them. CDR1 and CDR2 from the germline V gene are SGDLS and YYNGEE. The length of the CDR3 is 15 residues.

This clone was detected only a few times. V is TRBV28 and J is TRBJ2-7, with 8 bases identical to TRBD2. CDR1 and CDR2 (germline): MDHEN, SYDVKM. CDR3 length: 15 amino acids. V was pared by 2 bases and J by 9 bases, with 12 bases of the junction left unmatched. CDR3 in DNA: TGTGCCAGCAGTTTACCTCTGACGGGGGGGAATTGGCAGTACTTC. Protein: CASSLPLTGGNWQYF.

The gene calls are TRBV7-2 and TRBJ2-4; TRBD2 might be the D (6 bases). Trimming took off 4 bases at V and 6 bases at J, with 13 bases between the two ends. The germline V gene has CDR1 SGHTA and CDR2 FQGNSA. This CDR3 contains 14 residues. The CDR3 reads CASSSRRGTNIQYF. The CDR3 DNA reads as TGTGCCAGCAGCTCCCGGAGGGGAACAAACATTCAGTACTTC.

This clone was recorded a few times. This sample also contains other DNA sequences that code for the same CDR3. The V call is TRBV7-9, the J call TRBJ2-1; a possible D gene is TRBD1 (5 bases). CDR1 is SEHNR and CDR2 is FQNEAQ in the germline V gene (reference sequence). Trimming stripped 1 base from V and 5 bases from J, with 6 bases between. This CDR3 has 13 amino acids. This CDR3 is CASSLGQNNEQFF. For the CDR3, the DNA is TGTGCCAGCAGCTTAGGACAGAACAATGAGCAGTTCTTC.

A remark on this clone: The same CDR3 also results from other DNA sequences found in this sample. The rearrangement uses TRBV30 and TRBJ2-3, with D perhaps TRBD2 (5 bases). V lost 1 base and J 8 bases, leaving 7 bases between the germline ends. Germline CDR1 GTSNPN, CDR2 SVGIG (reference sequence). This CDR3 has 11 amino acids. Written as DNA, the CDR3 is TGTGCCTGGAGTGCGGGGAGTACGCAGTATTTT. Amino acids: CAWSAGSTQYF.

Turning to this clone: Being one base from a much bigger clone, this may be a read error. Distinct nucleotide sequences in the sample also encode this CDR3. The chain carries TRBV7-2 and TRBJ2-3, with a tentative D call TRBD2 (6 bases). This CDR3 has 14 residues. Trimming took off 5 bases at V and 0 bases at J, with 9 bases between the two ends. Germline lookup yields CDR1 SGHTA and CDR2 FQGNSA. The CDR3 nucleotides read TGTGCCAGCAGCCCTGGGACTAGCACAGATACGCAGTATTTT. Protein sequence: CASSPGTSTDTQYF. The entire variable domain, with the rest obtained from reference TRBV7-2 and TRBJ2-3, is as follows: GAGVSQSPSNKVTEKGKDVELRCDPISGHTALYWYRQSLGQGLEFLIYFQGNSAPDKSGLPSDRFSAERTGGSVSTLTIQRTQQEDSAVYLCASSPGTSTDTQYFGPGTRLTVL.

The J gene is TRBJ1-5, the V gene TRBV5-8; D gene ambiguous. Between the trimmed V and J ends, which lost 0 bases and 3 bases, there was a span of 13 bases. The CDR3 is 16 residues long. Germline-derived CDR1 and CDR2 are SGHTS and YDEGEE. The CDR3 coding sequence is TGTGCCAGCAGCTTGGGGCAGAGCGGGTACAATCAGCCCCAGCATTTT. Protein product: CASSLGQSGYNQPQHF.

This clone was observed a few times. V and J are TRBV30 and TRBJ1-6; TRBD1 might be the D (5 bases). The CDR3 totals 14 residues. Trimming took 2 bases from V and 9 from J, leaving 14 bases between them. Germline V lookup: CDR1 GTSNPN, CDR2 SVGIG (reference sequence). Written as DNA, the CDR3 is TGTGCCTGGAGTACGGGGGTATCGGGTTCACCCCTCCACTTT. This encodes CAWSTGVSGSPLHF.

Worth noting for this clone: This sample includes further DNA sequences coding for the same CDR3. This chain uses TRBV5-1 with TRBJ1-6; the D is unclear. The CDR3 consists of 13 residues. V was cut by 0 bases and J by 9 bases, with 7 bases left in between. The germline gives CDR1 SGHRS, CDR2 YFSETQ. The CDR3 bases are TGCGCCAGCAGCTTGGCCGGCCGTTCACCCCTCCACTTT. Translated: CASSLAGRSPLHF.

With regard to this clone: Other nucleotide sequences from this sample produce the same CDR3. The chain uses TRBV7-8 and TRBJ1-3; D not certain. Trimming took 1 base from V and 2 from J, leaving 6 bases between them. The CDR3 covers 14 residues. Germline V gene lookup returns CDR1 SGHVS and CDR2 FQNEAQ. The chain's CDR3 is CASSLGTAGNTIYF. CDR3 nucleotides: TGTGCCAGCAGCTTAGGGACTGCTGGAAACACCATATATTTT. Drawing the rest from reference TRBV7-8 and TRBJ1-3, the complete variable domain is GAGVSQSPRYKVAKRGQDVALRCDPISGHVSLFWYQQALGQGPEFLTYFQNEAQLDKSGLPSDRFFAERPEGSVSTLKIQRTQQEDSAVYLCASSLGTAGNTIYFGEGSWLTVV.

V is TRBV11-2 and J is TRBJ2-5, with 8 bases identical to TRBD1. Trimming removed 4 bases from V and 0 bases from J; junction bases left unmatched: 1. Germline lookup yields CDR1 SGHAT and CDR2 FQNNGV. The CDR3 extends over 14 amino acids. The CDR3 region has the DNA TGTGCCAGCAGCTCGGACAGGGACCAAGAGACCCAGTACTTC. This codes for CASSSDRDQETQYF.

The V gene is TRBV7-9, the J gene TRBJ2-1; D remains ambiguous. V was pared by 5 bases and J by 0 bases, with 11 bases between. The CDR3 consists of 15 residues. Germline V gene data show CDR1 as SEHNR and CDR2 as FQNEAQ (reference sequence). CDR3 amino acids: CASSPQRSSYNEQFF. In nucleotides, the CDR3 is TGTGCCAGCAGCCCCCAAAGGAGCTCCTACAATGAGCAGTTCTTC.

This clone has more than one count but fewer than ten. The chain couples TRBV19 to TRBJ1-4, with 9 bases that match TRBD1. The ends lost 7 bases at V and 5 bases at J; junction bases unmatched: 5. Germline-derived CDR1 and CDR2 are LNHDA and SQIVND (reference sequence). The CDR3 totals 14 residues. CDR3 sequence reads: CASNLGTGNEKLFF. The CDR3 coding sequence is TGTGCCAGTAATTTGGGGACAGGGAATGAAAAACTGTTTTTT.

The chain couples TRBV5-1 to TRBJ2-2, with 7 bases identical to TRBD1. This CDR3 is 15 amino acids long. Unmatched junction bases numbered 4, after V lost 4 bases and J lost 1 base. In germline, CDR1 is SGHRS, CDR2 YFSETQ. CDR3 bases: TGCGCCAGCAGCAGGACAGGACAGAACACCGGGGAGCTGTTTTTT. This sequence encodes CASSRTGQNTGELFF.